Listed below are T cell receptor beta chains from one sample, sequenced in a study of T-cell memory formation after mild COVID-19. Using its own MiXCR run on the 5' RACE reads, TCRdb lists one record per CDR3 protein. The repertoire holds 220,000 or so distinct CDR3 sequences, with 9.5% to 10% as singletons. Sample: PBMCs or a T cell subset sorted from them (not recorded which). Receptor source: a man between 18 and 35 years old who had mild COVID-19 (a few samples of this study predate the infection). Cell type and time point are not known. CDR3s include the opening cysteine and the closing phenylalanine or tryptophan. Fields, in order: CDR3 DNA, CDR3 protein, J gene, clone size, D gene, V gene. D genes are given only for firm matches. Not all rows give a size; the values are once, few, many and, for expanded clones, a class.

CDR3 DNA: TGCAGTGCTAGGGGACAGGGGGCCGCGGAGACCCAGTACTTC; CDR3 protein: CSARGQGAAETQYF; J gene: TRBJ2-5; clone size: few; D gene: TRBD1; V gene: TRBV20-1
CDR3 DNA: TGTGCCAGCAGCCTTCGACTAGCGGGGGGAGGCACAGATACGCAGTATTTT; CDR3 protein: CASSLRLAGGGTDTQYF; J gene: TRBJ2-3; clone size: few; D gene: TRBD2; V gene: TRBV3-1
CDR3 DNA: TGCAGTGCTAGCCCCTCTGGAACAGATACGCAGTATTTT; CDR3 protein: CSASPSGTDTQYF; J gene: TRBJ2-3; clone size: many; D gene: .; V gene: TRBV20-1
CDR3 DNA: TGTGCCAGCAGTCAAACAGGGGCGGCTTTCTTT; CDR3 protein: CASSQTGAAFF; J gene: TRBJ1-1; clone size: few; D gene: TRBD1; V gene: TRBV6-2/TRBV6-3
CDR3 DNA: TGTGCCAGCAGCCAAGTTTTTTCGGCTAGCGGGGGGCCTTTGAATGAGCAGTTCTTC; CDR3 protein: CASSQVFSASGGPLNEQFF; J gene: TRBJ2-1; clone size: few; D gene: TRBD2; V gene: TRBV3-1
CDR3 DNA: TGCGCCAGCAGCCAACTAGCGGGGGGGCCCAACACCGGGGAGCTGTTTTTT; CDR3 protein: CASSQLAGGPNTGELFF; J gene: TRBJ2-2; clone size: few; D gene: TRBD2; V gene: TRBV5-1
CDR3 DNA: TGTGCCAGCAGTTACTCGAAGGGTAGAACAGATACGCAGTATTTT; CDR3 protein: CASSYSKGRTDTQYF; J gene: TRBJ2-3; clone size: few; D gene: .; V gene: TRBV6-5
CDR3 DNA: TGTGCCATCGGATCCGGGACAGGGTATAATTCACCCCTCCACTTT; CDR3 protein: CAIGSGTGYNSPLHF; J gene: TRBJ1-6; clone size: many; D gene: TRBD1; V gene: TRBV7-9
CDR3 DNA: TGTGCCAGCAGTTTGTACCCGGGGGGATTTAATTCACCCCTCCACTTT; CDR3 protein: CASSLYPGGFNSPLHF; J gene: TRBJ1-6; clone size: .; D gene: .; V gene: TRBV12-3/TRBV12-4
CDR3 DNA: TGCGCCAGCAGCTCCCCCTCGGGACAGGTGAACACTGAAGCTTTCTTT; CDR3 protein: CASSSPSGQVNTEAFF; J gene: TRBJ1-1; clone size: .; D gene: TRBD1; V gene: TRBV5-1